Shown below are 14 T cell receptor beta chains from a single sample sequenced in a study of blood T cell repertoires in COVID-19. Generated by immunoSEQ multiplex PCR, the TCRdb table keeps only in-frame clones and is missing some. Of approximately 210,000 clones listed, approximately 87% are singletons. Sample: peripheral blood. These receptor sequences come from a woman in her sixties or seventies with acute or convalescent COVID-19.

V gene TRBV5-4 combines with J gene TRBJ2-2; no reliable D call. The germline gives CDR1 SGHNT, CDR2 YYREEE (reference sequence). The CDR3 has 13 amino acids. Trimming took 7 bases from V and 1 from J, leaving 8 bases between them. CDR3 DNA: TGTGCCAGCGAGGAACGGAACACCGGGGAGCTGTTTTTT. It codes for CASEERNTGELFF. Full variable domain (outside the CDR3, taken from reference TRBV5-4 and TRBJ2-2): ETGVTQSPTHLIKTRGQQVTLRCSSQSGHNTVSWYQQALGQGPQFIFQYYREEENGRGNFPPRFSGLQFPNYSSELNVNALELDDSALYLCASEERNTGELFFGEGSRLTVL.

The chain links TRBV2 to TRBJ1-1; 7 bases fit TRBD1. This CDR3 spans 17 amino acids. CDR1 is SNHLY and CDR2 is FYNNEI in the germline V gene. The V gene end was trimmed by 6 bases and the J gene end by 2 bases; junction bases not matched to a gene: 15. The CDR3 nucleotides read TGTGCCAGCAGGGGATTTCAATCGACAGGGCGAAACACTGAAGCTTTCTTT. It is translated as CASRGFQSTGRNTEAFF.

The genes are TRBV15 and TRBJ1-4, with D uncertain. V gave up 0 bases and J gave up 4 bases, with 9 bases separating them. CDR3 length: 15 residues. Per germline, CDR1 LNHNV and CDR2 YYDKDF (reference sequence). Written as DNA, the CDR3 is TGTGCCACCAGCAGAGATGGTGGTAGTAATGAAAAACTGTTTTTT. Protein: CATSRDGGSNEKLFF.

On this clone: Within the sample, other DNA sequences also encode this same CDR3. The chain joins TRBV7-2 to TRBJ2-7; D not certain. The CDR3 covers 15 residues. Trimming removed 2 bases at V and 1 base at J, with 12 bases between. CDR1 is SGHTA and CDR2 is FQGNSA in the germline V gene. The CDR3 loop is CASSLHAQTSYEQYF. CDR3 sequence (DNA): TGTGCCAGCAGCTTACACGCCCAAACTTCCTACGAGCAGTACTTC.

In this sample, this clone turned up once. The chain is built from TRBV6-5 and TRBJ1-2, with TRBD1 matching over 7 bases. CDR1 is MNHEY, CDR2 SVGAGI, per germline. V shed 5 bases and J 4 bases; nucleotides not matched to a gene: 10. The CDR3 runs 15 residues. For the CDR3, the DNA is TGTGCCAGCAGTCAGGAAGGACAGGCGACCTATGGCTACACCTTC. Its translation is CASSQEGQATYGYTF.

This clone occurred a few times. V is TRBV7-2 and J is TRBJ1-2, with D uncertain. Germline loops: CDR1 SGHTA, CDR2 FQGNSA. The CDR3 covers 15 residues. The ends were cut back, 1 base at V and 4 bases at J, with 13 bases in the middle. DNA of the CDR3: TGTGCCAGCAGCTTAGATATCGGAGGTGCCTATGGCTACACCTTC. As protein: CASSLDIGGAYGYTF.

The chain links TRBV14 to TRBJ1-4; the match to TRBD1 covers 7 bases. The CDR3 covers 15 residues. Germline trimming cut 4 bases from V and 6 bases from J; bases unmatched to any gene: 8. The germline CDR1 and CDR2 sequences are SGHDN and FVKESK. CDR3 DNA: TGTGCCAGCAGCCCCCTGGGCAGGGGGGATGAAAAACTGTTTTTT. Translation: CASSPLGRGDEKLFF.

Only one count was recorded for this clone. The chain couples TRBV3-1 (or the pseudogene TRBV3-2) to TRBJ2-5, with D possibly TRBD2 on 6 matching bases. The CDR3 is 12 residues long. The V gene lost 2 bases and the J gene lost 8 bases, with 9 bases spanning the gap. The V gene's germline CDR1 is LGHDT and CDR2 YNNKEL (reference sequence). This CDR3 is CASSQLSGTQYF. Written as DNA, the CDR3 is TGTGCCAGCAGCCAACTTAGCGGTACCCAGTACTTC.

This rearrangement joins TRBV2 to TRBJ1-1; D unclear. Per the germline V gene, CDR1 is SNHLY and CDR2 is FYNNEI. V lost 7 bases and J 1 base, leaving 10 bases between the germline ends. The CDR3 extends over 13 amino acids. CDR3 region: CASILEGNTEAFF. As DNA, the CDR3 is TGTGCCAGCATCCTCGAGGGGAACACTGAAGCTTTCTTT.

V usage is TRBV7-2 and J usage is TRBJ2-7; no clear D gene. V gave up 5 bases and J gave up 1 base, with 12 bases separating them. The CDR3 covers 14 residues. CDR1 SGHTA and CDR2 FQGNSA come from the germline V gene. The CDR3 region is CASSPPRKSYEQYF. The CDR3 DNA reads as TGTGCCAGCAGCCCACCCAGGAAGTCCTACGAGCAGTACTTC.

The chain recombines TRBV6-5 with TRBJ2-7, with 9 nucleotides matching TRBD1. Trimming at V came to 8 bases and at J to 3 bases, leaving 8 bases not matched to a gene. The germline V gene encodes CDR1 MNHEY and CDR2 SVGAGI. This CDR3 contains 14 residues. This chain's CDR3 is CASGTGPPLYEQYF. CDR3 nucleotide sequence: TGTGCCAGCGGGACAGGGCCCCCACTCTACGAGCAGTACTTC.

The CDR3 reads CASSPRFGSIYGYTF. Written as DNA, the CDR3 is TGTGCCAGCAGTCCCCGGTTCGGGTCAATCTATGGCTACACCTTC. The chain combines TRBV28 with TRBJ1-2; D is unclear. V lost 5 bases and J lost 4, with 17 bases in between. CDR3 length equals 15 residues. Germline CDR1 reads MDHEN; CDR2 reads SYDVKM.

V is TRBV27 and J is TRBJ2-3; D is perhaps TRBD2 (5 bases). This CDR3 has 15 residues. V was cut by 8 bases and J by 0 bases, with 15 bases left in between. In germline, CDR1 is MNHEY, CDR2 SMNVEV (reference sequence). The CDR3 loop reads CASSSSGGSTDTQYF. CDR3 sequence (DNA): TGTGCCAGCTCCTCCAGCGGCGGGAGCACAGATACGCAGTATTTT.

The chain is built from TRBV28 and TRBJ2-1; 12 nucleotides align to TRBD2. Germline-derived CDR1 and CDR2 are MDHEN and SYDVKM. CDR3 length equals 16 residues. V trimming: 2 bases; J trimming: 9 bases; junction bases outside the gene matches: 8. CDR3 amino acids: CASSLPLAGGPTEQFF. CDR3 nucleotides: TGTGCCAGCAGTTTACCCCTAGCGGGAGGGCCGACTGAGCAGTTCTTC.